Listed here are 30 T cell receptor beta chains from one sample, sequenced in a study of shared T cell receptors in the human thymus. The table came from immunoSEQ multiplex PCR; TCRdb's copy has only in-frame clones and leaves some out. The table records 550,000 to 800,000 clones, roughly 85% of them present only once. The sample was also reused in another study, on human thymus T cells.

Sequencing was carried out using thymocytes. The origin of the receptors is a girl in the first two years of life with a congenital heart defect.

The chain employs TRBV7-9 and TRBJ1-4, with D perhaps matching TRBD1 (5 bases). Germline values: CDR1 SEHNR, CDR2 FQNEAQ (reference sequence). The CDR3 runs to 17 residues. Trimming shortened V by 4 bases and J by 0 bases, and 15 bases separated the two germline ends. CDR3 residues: CASSYDSETATNEKLFF. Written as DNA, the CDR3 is TGTGCCAGCAGCTATGACAGTGAAACTGCAACTAATGAAAAACTGTTTTTT.

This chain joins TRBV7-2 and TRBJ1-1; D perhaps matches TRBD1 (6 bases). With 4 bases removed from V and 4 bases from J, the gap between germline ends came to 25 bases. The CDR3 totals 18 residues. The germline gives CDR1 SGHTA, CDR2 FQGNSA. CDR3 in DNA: TGTGCCAGCAGCTCCCACCCTCGGGCCACCTCCAGGGGCACTGAAGCTTTCTTT. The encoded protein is CASSSHPRATSRGTEAFF.

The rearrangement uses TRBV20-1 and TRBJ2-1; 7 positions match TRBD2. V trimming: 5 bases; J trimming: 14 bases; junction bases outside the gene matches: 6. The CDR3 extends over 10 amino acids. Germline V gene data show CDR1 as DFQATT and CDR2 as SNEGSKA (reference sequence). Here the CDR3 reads CSAARLAKFF. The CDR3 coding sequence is TGCAGTGCTGCCCGACTAGCCAAGTTCTTC.

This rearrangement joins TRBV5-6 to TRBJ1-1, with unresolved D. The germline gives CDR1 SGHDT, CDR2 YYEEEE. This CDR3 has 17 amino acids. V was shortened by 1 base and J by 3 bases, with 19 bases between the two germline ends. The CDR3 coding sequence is TGTGCCAGCAGCTTGTGCGTGTCCACAGATAGCGACACTGAAGCTTTCTTT. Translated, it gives CASSLCVSTDSDTEAFF. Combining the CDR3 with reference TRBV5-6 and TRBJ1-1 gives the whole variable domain DAGVTQSPTHLIKTRGQQVTLRCSPKSGHDTVSWYQQALGQGPQFIFQYYEEEERQRGNFPDRFSGHQFPNYSSELNVNALLLGDSALYLCASSLCVSTDSDTEAFFGQGTRLTVV.

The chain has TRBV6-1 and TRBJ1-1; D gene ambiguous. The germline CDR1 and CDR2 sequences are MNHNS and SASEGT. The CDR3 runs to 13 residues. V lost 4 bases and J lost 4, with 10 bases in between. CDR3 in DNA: TGTGCCAGCAGTGTCCGGGAGTTCACTGAAGCTTTCTTT. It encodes CASSVREFTEAFF.

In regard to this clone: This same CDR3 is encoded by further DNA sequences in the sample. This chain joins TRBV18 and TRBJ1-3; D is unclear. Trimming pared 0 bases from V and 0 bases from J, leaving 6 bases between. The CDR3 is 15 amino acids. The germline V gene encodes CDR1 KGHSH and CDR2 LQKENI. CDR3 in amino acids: CASSPPGSSGNTIYF. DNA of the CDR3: TGTGCCAGCTCACCACCGGGGAGCTCTGGAAACACCATATATTTT. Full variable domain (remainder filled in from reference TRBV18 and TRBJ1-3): NAGVMQNPRHLVRRRGQEARLRCSPMKGHSHVYWYRQLPEEGLKFMVYLQKENIIDESGMPKERFSAEFPKEGPSILRIQQVVRGDSAAYFCASSPPGSSGNTIYFGEGSWLTVV.

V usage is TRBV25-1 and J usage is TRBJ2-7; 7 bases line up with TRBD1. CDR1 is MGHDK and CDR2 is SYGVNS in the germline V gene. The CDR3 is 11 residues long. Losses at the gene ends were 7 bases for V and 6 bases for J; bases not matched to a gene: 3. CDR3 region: CASTGDSEQYF. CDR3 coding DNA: TGTGCCAGCACTGGGGACAGCGAGCAGTACTTC.

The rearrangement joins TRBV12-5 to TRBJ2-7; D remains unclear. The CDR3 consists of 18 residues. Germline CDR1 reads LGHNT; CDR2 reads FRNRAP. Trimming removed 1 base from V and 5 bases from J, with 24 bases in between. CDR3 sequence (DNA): TGTGCTAGTGGTTTGGAAAGATCCTTCATCGGCCCCAGGCACGAGCAGTACTTC. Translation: CASGLERSFIGPRHEQYF.

This CDR3 is CASSPTVDLETQYF. CDR3 sequence (DNA): TGTGCCAGCAGCCCCACCGTAGATCTCGAGACCCAGTACTTC. This rearrangement joins TRBV9 to TRBJ2-5; D remains ambiguous. CDR1 and CDR2 (germline): SGDLS, YYNGEE. The CDR3 sequence is 14 residues long. The V gene lost 4 bases and the J gene lost 5 bases, with 15 bases spanning the gap.

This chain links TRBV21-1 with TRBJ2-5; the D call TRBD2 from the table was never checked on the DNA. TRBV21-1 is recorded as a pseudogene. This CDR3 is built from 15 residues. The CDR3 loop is CASSKGRPREETQYF. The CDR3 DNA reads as TGTGCCAGCAGCAAAGGACGGCCGAGGGAAGAGACCCAGTACTTC.

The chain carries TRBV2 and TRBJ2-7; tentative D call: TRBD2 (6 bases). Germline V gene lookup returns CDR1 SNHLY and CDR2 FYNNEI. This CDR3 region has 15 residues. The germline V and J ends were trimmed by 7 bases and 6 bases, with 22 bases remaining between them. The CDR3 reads CASNQGLPIRLEQYF. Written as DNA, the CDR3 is TGTGCCAGCAACCAGGGACTCCCCATACGTCTCGAGCAGTACTTC.

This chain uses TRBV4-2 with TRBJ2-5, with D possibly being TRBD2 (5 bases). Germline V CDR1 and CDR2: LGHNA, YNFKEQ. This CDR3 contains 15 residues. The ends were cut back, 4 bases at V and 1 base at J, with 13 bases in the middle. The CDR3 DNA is TGTGCCAGCAGCCCTAATGAAGCGGTCCAAGAGACCCAGTACTTC. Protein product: CASSPNEAVQETQYF.

The CDR3 reads CASRVPGSRVGYTF. The CDR3 region has the DNA TGCGCCAGCCGAGTTCCGGGATCTCGGGTCGGCTACACCTTC. The chain recombines TRBV5-1 with TRBJ1-2; D remains ambiguous. Trimming left V 7 bases short and J 8 bases short, with 21 bases between. CDR1 and CDR2 from the germline V gene are SGHRS and YFSETQ. The CDR3 is 14 residues long.

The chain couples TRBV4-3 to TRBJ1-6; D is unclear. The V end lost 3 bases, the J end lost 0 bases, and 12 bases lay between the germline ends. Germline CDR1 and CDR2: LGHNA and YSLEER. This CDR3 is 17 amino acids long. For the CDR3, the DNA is TGCGCCAGCAGCCATTTGAGGGCCTCCTCCTATAATTCACCCCTCCACTTT. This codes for CASSHLRASSYNSPLHF.

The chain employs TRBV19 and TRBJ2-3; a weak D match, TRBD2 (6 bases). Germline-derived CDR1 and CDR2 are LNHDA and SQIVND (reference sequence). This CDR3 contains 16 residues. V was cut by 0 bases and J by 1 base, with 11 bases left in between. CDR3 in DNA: TGTGCCAGTAGTATAGATTGCGGGACCCGCACAGATACGCAGTATTTT. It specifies CASSIDCGTRTDTQYF.

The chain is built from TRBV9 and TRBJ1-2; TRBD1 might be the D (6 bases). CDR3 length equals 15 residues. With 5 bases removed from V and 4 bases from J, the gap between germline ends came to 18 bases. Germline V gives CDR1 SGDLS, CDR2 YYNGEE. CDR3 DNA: TGTGCCAGCAGTGGGGGCCGACCGGGGCGCTATGGCTACACCTTC. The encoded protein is CASSGGRPGRYGYTF.

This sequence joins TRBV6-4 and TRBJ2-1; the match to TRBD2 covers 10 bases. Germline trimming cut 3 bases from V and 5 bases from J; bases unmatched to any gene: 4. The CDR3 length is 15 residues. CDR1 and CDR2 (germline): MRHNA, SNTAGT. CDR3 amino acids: CASSETSGRNNEQFF. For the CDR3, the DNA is TGTGCCAGCAGTGAGACTAGCGGGCGGAACAATGAGCAGTTCTTC.

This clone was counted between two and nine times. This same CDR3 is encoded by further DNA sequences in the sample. The CDR3 nucleotides are TGTGCCAGTAACCGGGGGAATGAGCAGTTCTTC. This gives the protein CASNRGNEQFF. The gene calls are TRBV19 and TRBJ2-1, with TRBD2 as a possible D gene (6 bases). The CDR3 has 11 residues. The germline V gene has CDR1 LNHDA and CDR2 SQIVND (reference sequence). The ends were cut back, 7 bases at V and 7 bases at J, with 8 bases in the middle.

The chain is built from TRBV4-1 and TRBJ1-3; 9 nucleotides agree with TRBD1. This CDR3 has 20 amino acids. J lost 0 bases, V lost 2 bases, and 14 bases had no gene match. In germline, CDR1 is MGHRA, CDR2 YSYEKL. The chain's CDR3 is CASSQRTQGTGNPSGNTIYF. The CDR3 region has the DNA TGCGCCAGCAGCCAACGAACTCAAGGGACAGGGAACCCCTCTGGAAACACCATATATTTT.

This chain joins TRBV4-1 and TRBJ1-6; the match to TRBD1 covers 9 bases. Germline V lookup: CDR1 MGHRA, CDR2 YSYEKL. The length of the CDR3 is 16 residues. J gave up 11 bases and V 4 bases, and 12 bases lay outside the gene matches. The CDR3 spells CASSPYITGGRAPLHF. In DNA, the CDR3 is TGCGCCAGCAGCCCGTATATCACAGGGGGCCGGGCACCCCTCCACTTT.

The CDR3 region has the DNA TGTGCCAGCAGGCACCCCCGTCTGGGCGAAGCTTTCTTT. Encoded protein: CASRHPRLGEAFF. The V gene is TRBV27, the J gene TRBJ1-1; no firm D call. The CDR3 extends over 13 amino acids. V lost 6 bases and J 8 bases, leaving 16 bases between the germline ends. Per the germline V gene, CDR1 is MNHEY and CDR2 is SMNVEV (reference sequence).

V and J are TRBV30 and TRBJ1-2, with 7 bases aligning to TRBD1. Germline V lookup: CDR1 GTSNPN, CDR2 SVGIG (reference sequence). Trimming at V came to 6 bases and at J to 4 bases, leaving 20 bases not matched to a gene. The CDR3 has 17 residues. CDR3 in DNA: TGTGCCTGCCTGAGGGGGCCAAGCCCCGGGCCGCTCTATGGCTACACCTTC. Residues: CACLRGPSPGPLYGYTF.

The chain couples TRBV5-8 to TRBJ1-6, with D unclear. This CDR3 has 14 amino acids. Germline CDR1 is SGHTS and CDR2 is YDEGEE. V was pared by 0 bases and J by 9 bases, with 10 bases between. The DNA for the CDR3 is TGTGCCAGCAGCTTGGACACCAGTCTTTCACCCCTCCACTTT. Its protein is CASSLDTSLSPLHF. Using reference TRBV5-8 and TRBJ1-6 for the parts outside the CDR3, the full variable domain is EAGVTQSPTHLIKTRGQQATLRCSPISGHTSVYWYQQALGLGLQFLLWYDEGEERNRGNFPPRFSGRQFPNYSSELNVNALELEDSALYLCASSLDTSLSPLHFGNGTRLTVT.

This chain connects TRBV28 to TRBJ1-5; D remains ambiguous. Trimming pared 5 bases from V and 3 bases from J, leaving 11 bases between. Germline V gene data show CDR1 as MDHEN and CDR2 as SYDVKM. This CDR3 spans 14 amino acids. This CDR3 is CASSRGLLNQPQHF. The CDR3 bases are TGTGCCAGCAGTCGAGGACTCCTCAATCAGCCCCAGCATTTT.

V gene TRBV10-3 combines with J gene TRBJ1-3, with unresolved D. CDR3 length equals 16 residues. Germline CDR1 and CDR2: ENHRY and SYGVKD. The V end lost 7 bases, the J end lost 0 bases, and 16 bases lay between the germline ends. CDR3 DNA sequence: TGTGCCATCATGAGGGCAGAGGGTCTCTCTGGAAACACCATATATTTT. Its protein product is CAIMRAEGLSGNTIYF.

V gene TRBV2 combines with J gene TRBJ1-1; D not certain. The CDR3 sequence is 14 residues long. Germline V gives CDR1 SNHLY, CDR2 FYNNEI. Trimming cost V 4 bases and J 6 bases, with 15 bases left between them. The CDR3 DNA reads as TGTGCCAGCAGTGTGAGTACCCCGGTGGCTGAAGCTTTCTTT. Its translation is CASSVSTPVAEAFF. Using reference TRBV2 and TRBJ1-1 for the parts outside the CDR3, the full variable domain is EPEVTQTPSHQVTQMGQEVILRCVPISNHLYFYWYRQILGQKVEFLVSFYNNEISEKSEIFDDQFSVERPDGSNFTLKIRSTKLEDSAMYFCASSVSTPVAEAFFGQGTRLTVV.

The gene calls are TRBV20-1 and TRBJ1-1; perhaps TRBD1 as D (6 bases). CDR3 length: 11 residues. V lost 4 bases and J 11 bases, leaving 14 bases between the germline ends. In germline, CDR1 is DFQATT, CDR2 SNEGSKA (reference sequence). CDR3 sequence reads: CSAKRYRDAFF. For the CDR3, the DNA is TGCAGTGCTAAGAGGTACAGGGACGCTTTCTTT.

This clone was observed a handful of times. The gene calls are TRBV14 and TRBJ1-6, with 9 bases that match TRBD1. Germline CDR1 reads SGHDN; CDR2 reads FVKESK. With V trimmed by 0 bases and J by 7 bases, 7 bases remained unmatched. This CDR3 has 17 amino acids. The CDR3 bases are TGTGCCAGCAGCCAAGATCCCGGACAGGGGCGAAATTCACCCCTCCACTTT. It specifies CASSQDPGQGRNSPLHF.

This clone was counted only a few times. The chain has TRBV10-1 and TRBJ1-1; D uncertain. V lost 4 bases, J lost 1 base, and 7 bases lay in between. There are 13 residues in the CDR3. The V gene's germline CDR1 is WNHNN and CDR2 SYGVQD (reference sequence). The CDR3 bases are TGCGCCAGCAGTGTTAGCAGGAACACTGAAGCTTTCTTT. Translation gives CASSVSRNTEAFF.

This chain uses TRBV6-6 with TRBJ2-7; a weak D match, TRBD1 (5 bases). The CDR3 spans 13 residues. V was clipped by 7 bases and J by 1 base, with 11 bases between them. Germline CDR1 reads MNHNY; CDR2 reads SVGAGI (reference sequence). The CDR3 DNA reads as TGTGCCAGCACCTTGACAGCGTCCTACGAGCAGTACTTC. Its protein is CASTLTASYEQYF.